The entry below gives a single T cell receptor beta chain sequence along with its context. The antigen is unknown. The data stem from a study of PD-1 blockade in mismatch repair-deficient tumors. About the research overall: Patients had eleven to twelve mismatch repair-deficient cancer types and were previously treated and progressing.

The table came from immunoSEQ multiplex PCR; TCRdb's copy has only in-frame clones and leaves some out. The sample carries over 100,000 clones, over 65% recorded once. From germline, CDR1 is SNHLY and CDR2 FYNNEI. The V segment lost 7 bases and the J segment 3 bases; nucleotides outside the gene matches: 11. The CDR3 consists of 15 residues. Every patient had mismatch repair deficiency by PCR or immunohistochemistry. A few pembrolizumab responders had their TCRs sequenced. Overall study results and limits: After pembrolizumab, tumor-resident clones rose rapidly, then generally contracted before radiologic responses.

The starting material was peripheral blood, obtained 60 weeks after starting pembrolizumab. The chain links TRBV2 to TRBJ2-5; 7 bases agree with TRBD1. The TCR sequence derives from an adult with mismatch repair-deficient cancer. This chain's CDR3 is CASTAHRGGKETQYF. In DNA, the CDR3 is TGTGCCAGCACCGCGCACAGGGGTGGGAAAGAGACCCAGTACTTC.